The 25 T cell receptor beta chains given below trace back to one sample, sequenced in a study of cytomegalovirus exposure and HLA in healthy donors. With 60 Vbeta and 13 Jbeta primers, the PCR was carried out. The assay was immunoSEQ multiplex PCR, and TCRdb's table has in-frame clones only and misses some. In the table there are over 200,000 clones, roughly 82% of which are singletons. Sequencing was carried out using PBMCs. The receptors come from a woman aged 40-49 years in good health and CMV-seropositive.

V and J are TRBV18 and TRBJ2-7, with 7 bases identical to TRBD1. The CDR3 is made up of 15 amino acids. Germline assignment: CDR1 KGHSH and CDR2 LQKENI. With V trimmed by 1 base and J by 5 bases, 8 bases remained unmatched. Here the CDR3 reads CASSPQMDRINEQYF. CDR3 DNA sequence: TGTGCCAGCTCACCACAAATGGACAGGATCAACGAGCAGTACTTC. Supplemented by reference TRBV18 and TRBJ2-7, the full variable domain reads NAGVMQNPRHLVRRRGQEARLRCSPMKGHSHVYWYRQLPEEGLKFMVYLQKENIIDESGMPKERFSAEFPKEGPSILRIQQVVRGDSAAYFCASSPQMDRINEQYFGPGTRLTVT.

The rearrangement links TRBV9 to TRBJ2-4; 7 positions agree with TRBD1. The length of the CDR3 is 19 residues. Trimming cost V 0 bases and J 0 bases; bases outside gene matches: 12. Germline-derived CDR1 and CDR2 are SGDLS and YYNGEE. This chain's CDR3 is CASSVGEGRGTLAKNIQYF. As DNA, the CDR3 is TGTGCCAGCAGCGTAGGAGAGGGCAGGGGGACCTTAGCCAAAAACATTCAGTACTTC.

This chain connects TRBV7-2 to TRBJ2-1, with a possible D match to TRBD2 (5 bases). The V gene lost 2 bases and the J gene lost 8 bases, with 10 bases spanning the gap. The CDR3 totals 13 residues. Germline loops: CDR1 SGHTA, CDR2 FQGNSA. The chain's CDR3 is CASSLSTIYEQFF. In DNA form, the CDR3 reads TGTGCCAGCAGCTTATCGACTATATATGAGCAGTTCTTC.

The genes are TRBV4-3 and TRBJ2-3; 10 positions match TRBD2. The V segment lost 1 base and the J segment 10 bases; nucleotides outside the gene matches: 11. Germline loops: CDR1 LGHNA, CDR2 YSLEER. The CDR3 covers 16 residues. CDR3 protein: CASSQGGSLAGAPQYF. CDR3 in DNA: TGCGCCAGCAGCCAAGGCGGTTCCCTAGCGGGAGCTCCGCAGTATTTT.

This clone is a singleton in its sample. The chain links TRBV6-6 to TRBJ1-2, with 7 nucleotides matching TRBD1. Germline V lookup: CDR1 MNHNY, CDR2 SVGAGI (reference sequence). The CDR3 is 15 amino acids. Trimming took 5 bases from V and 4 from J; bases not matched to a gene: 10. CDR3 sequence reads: CASSDQGGLPYGYTF. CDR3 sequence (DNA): TGTGCCAGCAGTGACCAAGGGGGCCTCCCCTATGGCTACACCTTC.

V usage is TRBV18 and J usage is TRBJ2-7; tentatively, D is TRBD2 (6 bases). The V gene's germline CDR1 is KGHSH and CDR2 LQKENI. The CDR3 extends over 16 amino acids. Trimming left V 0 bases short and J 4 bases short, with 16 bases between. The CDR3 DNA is TGTGCCAGCTCACCACCGTACGGGACGGGAGTATACGAGCAGTACTTC. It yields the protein CASSPPYGTGVYEQYF.

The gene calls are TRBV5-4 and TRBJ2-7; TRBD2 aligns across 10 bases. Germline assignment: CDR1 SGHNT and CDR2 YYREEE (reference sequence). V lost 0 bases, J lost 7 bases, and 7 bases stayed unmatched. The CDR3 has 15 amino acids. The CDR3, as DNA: TGTGCCAGCAGCTTGGAGCGGGGGGGCAAGCGGGAGCAGTACTTC. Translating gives CASSLERGGKREQYF.

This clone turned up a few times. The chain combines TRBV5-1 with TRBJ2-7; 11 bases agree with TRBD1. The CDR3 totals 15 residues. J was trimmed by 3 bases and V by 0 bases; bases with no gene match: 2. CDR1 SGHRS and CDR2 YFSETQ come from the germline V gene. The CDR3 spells CASSLGTGGGYEQYF. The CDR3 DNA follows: TGCGCCAGCAGCTTGGGGACAGGGGGCGGCTACGAGCAGTACTTC.

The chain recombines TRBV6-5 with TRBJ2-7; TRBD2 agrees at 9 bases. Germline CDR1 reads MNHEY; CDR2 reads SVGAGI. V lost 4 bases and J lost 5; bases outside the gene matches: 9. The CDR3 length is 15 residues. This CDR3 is CASSSWREGLDEQYF. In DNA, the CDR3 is TGTGCCAGCAGTTCTTGGCGGGAGGGCCTCGACGAGCAGTACTTC.

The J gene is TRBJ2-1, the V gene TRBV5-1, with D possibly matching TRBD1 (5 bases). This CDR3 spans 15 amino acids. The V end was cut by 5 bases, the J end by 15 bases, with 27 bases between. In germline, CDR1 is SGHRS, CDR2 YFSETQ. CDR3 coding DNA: TGCGCCAGCAGTCACGCGCAGGGTCCTGTGGCTGCTCGGTTCTTC. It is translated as CASSHAQGPVAARFF.

CDR3 DNA sequence: TGTGCCAGCAGTCCCTATGGACTGATCAATCAGCCCCAGCATTTT. Its translation is CASSPYGLINQPQHF. The rearrangement uses TRBV27 and TRBJ1-5, with D unclear. Trimming took 5 bases from V and 3 from J, leaving 14 bases between them. CDR1 is MNHEY and CDR2 is SMNVEV in the germline V gene (reference sequence). The CDR3 loop spans 15 amino acids.

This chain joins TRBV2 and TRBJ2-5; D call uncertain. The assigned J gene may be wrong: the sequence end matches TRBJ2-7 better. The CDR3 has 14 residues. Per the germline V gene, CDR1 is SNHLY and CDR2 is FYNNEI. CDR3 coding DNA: TGTGCCAGCAGTGTCGGAACGGGTTCCTACGAGCAGTACTTC. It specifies CASSVGTGSYEQYF.

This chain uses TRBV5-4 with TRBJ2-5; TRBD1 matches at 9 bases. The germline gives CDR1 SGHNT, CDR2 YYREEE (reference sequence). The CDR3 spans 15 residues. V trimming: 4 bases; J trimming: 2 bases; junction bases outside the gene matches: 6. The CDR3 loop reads CASSQGQGLQETQYF. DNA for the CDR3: TGTGCCAGCAGCCAGGGACAGGGCCTGCAAGAGACCCAGTACTTC.

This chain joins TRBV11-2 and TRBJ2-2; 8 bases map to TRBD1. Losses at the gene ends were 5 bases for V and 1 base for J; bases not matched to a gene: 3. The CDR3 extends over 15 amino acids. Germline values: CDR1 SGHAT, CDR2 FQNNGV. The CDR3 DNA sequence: TGTGCCAGCAGCCCCGGGACAGGGAACACCGGGGAGCTGTTTTTT. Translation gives CASSPGTGNTGELFF. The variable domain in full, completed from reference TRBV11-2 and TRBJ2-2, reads EAGVAQSPRYKIIEKRQSVAFWCNPISGHATLYWYQQILGQGPKLLIQFQNNGVVDDSQLPKDRFSAERLKGVDSTLKIQPAKLEDSAVYLCASSPGTGNTGELFFGEGSRLTVL.

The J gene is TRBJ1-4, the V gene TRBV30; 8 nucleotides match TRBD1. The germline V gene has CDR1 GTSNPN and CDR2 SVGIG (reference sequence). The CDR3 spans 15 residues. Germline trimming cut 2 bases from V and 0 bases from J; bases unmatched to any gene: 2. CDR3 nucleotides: TGTGCCTGGAGTTCACAGGGGGCAACTAATGAAAAACTGTTTTTT. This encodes CAWSSQGATNEKLFF.

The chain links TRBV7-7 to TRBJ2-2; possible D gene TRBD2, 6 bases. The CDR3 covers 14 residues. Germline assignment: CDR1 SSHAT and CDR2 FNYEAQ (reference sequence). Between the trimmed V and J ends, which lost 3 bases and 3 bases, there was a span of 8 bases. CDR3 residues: CASSLREDTGELFF. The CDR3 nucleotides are TGTGCCAGCAGCTTGAGGGAGGACACCGGGGAGCTGTTTTTT. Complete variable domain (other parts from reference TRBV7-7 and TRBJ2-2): GAGVSQSPRYKVTKRGQDVTLRCDPISSHATLYWYQQALGQGPEFLTYFNYEAQPDKSGLPSDRFSAERPEGSISTLTIQRTEQRDSAMYRCASSLREDTGELFFGEGSRLTVL.

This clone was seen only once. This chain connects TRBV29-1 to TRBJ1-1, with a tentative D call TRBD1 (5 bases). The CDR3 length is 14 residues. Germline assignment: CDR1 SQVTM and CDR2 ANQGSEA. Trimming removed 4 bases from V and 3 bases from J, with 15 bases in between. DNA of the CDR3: TGCAGCGTTGTGGGTGGGAGGACATACACTGAAGCTTTCTTT. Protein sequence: CSVVGGRTYTEAFF.

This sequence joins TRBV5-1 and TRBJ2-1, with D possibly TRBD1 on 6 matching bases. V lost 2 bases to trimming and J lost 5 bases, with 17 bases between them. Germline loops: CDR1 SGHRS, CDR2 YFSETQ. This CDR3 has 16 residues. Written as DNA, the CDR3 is TGCGCCAGCAGCTTCCATACCGGGACATCGGACAATGAGCAGTTCTTC. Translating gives CASSFHTGTSDNEQFF.

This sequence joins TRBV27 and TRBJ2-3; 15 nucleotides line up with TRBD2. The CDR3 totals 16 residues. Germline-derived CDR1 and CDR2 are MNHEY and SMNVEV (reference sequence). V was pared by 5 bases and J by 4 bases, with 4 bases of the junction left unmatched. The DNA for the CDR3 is TGTGCCAGCAGTGGAGGACTAGCGGGAGGGGCAGATACGCAGTATTTT. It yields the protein CASSGGLAGGADTQYF.

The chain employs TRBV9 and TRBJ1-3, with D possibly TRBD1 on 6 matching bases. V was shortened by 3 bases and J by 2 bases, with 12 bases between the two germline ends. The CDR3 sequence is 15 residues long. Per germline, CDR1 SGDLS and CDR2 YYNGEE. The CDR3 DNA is TGTGCCAGCAGCGCCCTCGGGGGGCCTGGAAACACCATATATTTT. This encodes CASSALGGPGNTIYF. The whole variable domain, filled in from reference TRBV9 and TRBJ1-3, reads DSGVTQTPKHLITATGQRVTLRCSPRSGDLSVYWYQQSLDQGLQFLIQYYNGEERAKGNILERFSAQQFPDLHSELNLSSLELGDSALYFCASSALGGPGNTIYFGEGSWLTVV.

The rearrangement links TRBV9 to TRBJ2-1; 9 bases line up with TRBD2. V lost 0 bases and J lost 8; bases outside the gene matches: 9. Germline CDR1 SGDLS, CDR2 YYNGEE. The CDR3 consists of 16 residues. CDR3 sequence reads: CASSVGAGGLGDEQFF. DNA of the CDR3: TGTGCCAGCAGCGTAGGCGCGGGGGGGCTGGGAGATGAGCAGTTCTTC.

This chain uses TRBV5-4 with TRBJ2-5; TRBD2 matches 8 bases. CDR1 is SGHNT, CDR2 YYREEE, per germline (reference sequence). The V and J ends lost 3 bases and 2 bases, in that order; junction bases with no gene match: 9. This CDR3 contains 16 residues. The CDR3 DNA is TGTGCCAGCAGCTGGGCAACTATAGCGGGACAAGAGACCCAGTACTTC. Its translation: CASSWATIAGQETQYF.

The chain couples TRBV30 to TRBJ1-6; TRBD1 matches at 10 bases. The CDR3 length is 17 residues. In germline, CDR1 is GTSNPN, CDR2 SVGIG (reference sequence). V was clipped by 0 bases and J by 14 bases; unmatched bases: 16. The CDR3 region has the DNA TGTGCCTGGAGTGTATATGGACAGGTTGGGGGGACAGGGGCCCTCCACTTT. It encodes CAWSVYGQVGGTGALHF.

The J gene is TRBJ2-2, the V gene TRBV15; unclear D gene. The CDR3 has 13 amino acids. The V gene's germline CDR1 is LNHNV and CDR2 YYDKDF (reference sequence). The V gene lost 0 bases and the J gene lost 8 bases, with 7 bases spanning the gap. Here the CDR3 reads CATSREATGELFF. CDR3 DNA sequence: TGTGCCACCAGCAGAGAAGCTACTGGGGAGCTGTTTTTT.

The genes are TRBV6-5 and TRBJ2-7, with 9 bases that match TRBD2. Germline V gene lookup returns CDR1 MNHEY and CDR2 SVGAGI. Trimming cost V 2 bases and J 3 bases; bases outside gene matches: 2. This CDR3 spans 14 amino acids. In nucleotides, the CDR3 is TGTGCCAGCAGTTACAGGCGGGAGGGCTACGAGCAGTACTTC. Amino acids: CASSYRREGYEQYF.